A selection of T cell receptor beta chains follows, all from one sample in a study of blood T cells in healthy people across ages. TCRdb used MiXCR to reprocess the 5' RACE reads, holding one entry per CDR3 protein. The sample contains hundreds of thousands of distinct CDR3 sequences, about 62% of which appear only once. The sequenced material came from blood. These receptors were obtained from a man under 40 in good health. Both conserved end residues are part of each CDR3. D genes are given only for firm matches. For some rows the clone size is stated as once, few or many, or as a class when expanded; others skip it.

clone size	J gene	V gene	D gene	CDR3 protein	CDR3 DNA
NA	TRBJ2-7	TRBV3-1	TRBD1	CASSQGEGAYISYNEQYF	TGTGCCAGCAGCCAAGGAGAGGGGGCTTATATCTCCTACAATGAGCAGTACTTC
NA	TRBJ1-4	TRBV4-2	NA	CASSRYRDTNEKLFF	TGTGCCAGCAGCCGGTACAGGGATACTAATGAAAAACTGTTTTTT
NA	TRBJ2-7	TRBV3-1	TRBD2	CASGTSGGLSYEQYF	TGTGCCAGCGGGACTAGCGGAGGCCTGTCCTACGAGCAGTACTTC
NA	TRBJ2-7	TRBV20-1	TRBD2	CSASPLAGGTYEQYF	TGCAGTGCTAGCCCGCTAGCGGGGGGAACCTACGAGCAGTACTTC
NA	TRBJ2-3	TRBV4-3	TRBD2	CASSPLGGVGPGRQYF	TGCGCCAGCAGCCCACTGGGGGGGGTTGGACCGGGAAGGCAGTATTTT
NA	TRBJ1-2	TRBV2	NA	CASSERVVGTWGYGYTF	TGTGCCAGCAGTGAAAGGGTAGTCGGGACTTGGGGCTATGGCTACACCTTC
NA	TRBJ1-4	TRBV6-6	NA	CASRLQGNEELFF	TGTGCCAGCAGGTTACAGGGAAATGAAGAACTGTTTTTT
NA	TRBJ2-5	TRBV2	NA	CASSNGAQETQYF	TGTGCCAGCTCTAACGGAGCGCAAGAGACCCAGTACTTC
NA	TRBJ2-3	TRBV5-1	TRBD2	CASSTSGPMADTQYF	TGCGCCAGCAGCACTAGCGGGCCCATGGCAGATACGCAGTATTTT
NA	TRBJ2-6	TRBV9	NA	CASSDHRESGANVLTF	TGTGCCAGCAGCGATCATAGAGAGTCTGGGGCCAACGTCCTGACTTTC
few	TRBJ1-5	TRBV27	NA	CASSFRSNQPQHF	TGTGCCAGCAGTTTCCGGAGCAATCAGCCCCAGCATTTT
NA	TRBJ1-2	TRBV6-1	NA	CASSASGFNYGYTF	TGTGCCAGCAGCGCCTCGGGGTTTAACTATGGCTACACCTTC
few	TRBJ2-5	TRBV4-1	NA	CASSQGGGNNEQYF	TGCGCCAGCAGCCAAGGGGGAGGAAACAATGAGCAGTACTTC
NA	TRBJ2-3	TRBV12-3/TRBV12-4	NA	CASSFQGSWFSTDTQYF	TGTGCCAGCAGTTTTCAGGGATCGTGGTTTAGCACAGATACGCAGTATTTT
NA	TRBJ2-1	TRBV6-5	NA	CASSNGKGYEQFF	TGTGCCAGCTCAAACGGGAAGGGTTATGAGCAGTTCTTC
NA	TRBJ2-1	TRBV9	NA	CASSVVGFSYNEQFF	TGTGCCAGCAGCGTAGTCGGGTTCTCCTACAATGAGCAGTTCTTC
NA	TRBJ2-4	TRBV10-3	NA	CAISEEGGGNIQYF	TGTGCCATCAGTGAGGAAGGAGGGGGAAACATTCAGTACTTC
NA	TRBJ2-7	TRBV20-1	NA	CSASSADSYEQYF	TGCAGTGCTAGTTCGGCGGACTCCTACGAGCAGTACTTC
NA	TRBJ2-7	TRBV20-1	NA	CSARDFGNPGSVEQYF	TGCAGTGCTAGAGATTTTGGTAATCCTGGCAGCGTCGAGCAGTACTTC
NA	TRBJ2-3	TRBV6-1	NA	CASRPNRDIPDTQYF	TGTGCCAGCAGACCAAACCGGGACATCCCCGATACGCAGTATTTT
few	TRBJ2-1	TRBV20-1	NA	CSARPPIGEQFF	TGCAGTGCTAGACCCCCAATAGGTGAGCAGTTCTTC
NA	TRBJ1-6	TRBV28	NA	CASSLTGAGADNSPLHF	TGTGCCAGCAGTTTGACGGGGGCAGGAGCGGATAATTCACCCCTCCACTTT
NA	TRBJ2-3	TRBV10-3	TRBD1	CAARSGTGLDTQYF	TGTGCCGCTCGATCCGGGACAGGACTAGATACGCAGTATTTT
once	TRBJ2-1	TRBV20-1	NA	CSARDFREKLAREQFF	TGCAGTGCTAGAGATTTTCGGGAGAAGTTGGCAAGAGAGCAGTTCTTC
NA	TRBJ2-1	TRBV29-1	NA	CSVVWQYNEQFF	TGCAGCGTTGTGTGGCAGTACAATGAGCAGTTCTTC
NA	TRBJ2-5	TRBV7-8	TRBD2	CASSLGTSEKETQYF	TGTGCCAGCAGCCTAGGGACTAGCGAGAAAGAGACCCAGTACTTC
once	TRBJ2-1	TRBV2	TRBD1	CASSTARRDRHNEQFF	TGTGCCAGCAGTACAGCCCGCCGGGACAGGCACAATGAGCAGTTCTTC
few	TRBJ2-5	TRBV6-6	TRBD1	CASSRTGGETQYF	TGTGCCAGCAGTCGGACAGGGGGGGAGACCCAGTACTTC
NA	TRBJ2-5	TRBV6-6	TRBD1	CASRDGTGGQETQYF	TGTGCCAGCAGAGACGGGACAGGGGGCCAAGAGACCCAGTACTTC
few	TRBJ1-1	TRBV7-2	TRBD1	CASSLRDSMNTEAFF	TGTGCCAGCAGCTTGCGGGACAGCATGAACACTGAAGCTTTCTTT
NA	TRBJ2-7	TRBV29-1	TRBD2	CSVEGAGGRTYEQYF	TGCAGCGTTGAAGGGGCGGGAGGGAGGACGTACGAGCAGTACTTC
NA	TRBJ2-1	TRBV29-1	TRBD1	CSAGTVNNEQFF	TGCAGCGCTGGGACAGTCAACAATGAGCAGTTCTTC
NA	TRBJ1-2	TRBV20-1	NA	CSARDRTTFNSGGYTF	TGCAGTGCTAGAGATCGTACAACCTTCAATTCGGGGGGCTACACCTTC
once	TRBJ2-3	TRBV2	NA	CASSKAVGPPPDTQYF	TGTGCCAGCAGTAAAGCGGTAGGGCCGCCTCCAGATACGCAGTATTTT
NA	TRBJ1-1	TRBV29-1	NA	CSVAHINTEAFF	TGCAGCGTCGCCCACATTAACACTGAAGCTTTCTTT
NA	TRBJ2-4	TRBV11-1	TRBD1	CASSRITGTGPSIQYF	TGTGCCAGCAGCCGTATAACCGGGACAGGTCCCAGCATTCAGTACTTC
NA	TRBJ2-3	TRBV29-1	TRBD2	CSVGVAGAADTQYF	TGCAGCGTTGGGGTAGCGGGAGCGGCAGATACGCAGTATTTT
few	TRBJ2-1	TRBV7-2	TRBD2	CASSLRLAPGEQFF	TGTGCCAGCAGCTTACGACTAGCTCCTGGTGAGCAGTTCTTC
NA	TRBJ1-4	TRBV27	NA	CASRKTVTNEKLFF	TGTGCCAGCAGGAAGACAGTCACTAATGAAAAACTGTTTTTT
NA	TRBJ2-3	TRBV20-1	NA	CSGEPSTDTQYF	TGCAGTGGGGAACCTAGCACAGATACGCAGTATTTT
NA	TRBJ2-1	TRBV4-3	NA	CASSQEPGDNEQFF	TGCGCCAGCAGCCAAGAACCCGGGGACAATGAGCAGTTCTTC
NA	TRBJ2-1	TRBV2	NA	CASRASEYNEQFF	TGTGCCAGTCGGGCTAGCGAGTACAATGAGCAGTTCTTC
NA	TRBJ1-1	TRBV5-1	NA	CASSLIGSGVFF	TGCGCCAGCAGCTTGATTGGTAGCGGAGTTTTCTTT
NA	TRBJ2-7	TRBV20-1	NA	CSAQVIGPYEQYF	TGCAGTGCCCAAGTTATAGGTCCCTACGAGCAGTACTTC
few	TRBJ2-5	TRBV20-1	TRBD2	CSASGTSGEQETQYF	TGCAGTGCTAGTGGGACTAGCGGGGAGCAAGAGACCCAGTACTTC
few	TRBJ1-1	TRBV15	NA	CATSRPRGGKDTEAFF	TGTGCCACCTCCCGCCCCCGGGGGGGTAAAGACACTGAAGCTTTCTTT
NA	TRBJ2-3	TRBV10-3	NA	CAISESSGTDTQYF	TGTGCCATCAGTGAGTCTAGCGGCACAGATACGCAGTATTTT
NA	TRBJ2-1	TRBV20-1	NA	CSARGRQVYSEQFF	TGCAGTGCTAGAGGACGGCAGGTGTACAGTGAGCAGTTCTTC
NA	TRBJ2-1	TRBV20-1	NA	CSVRLARSDRYNEQFF	TGCAGTGTTAGATTAGCAAGGAGTGACCGATACAATGAGCAGTTCTTC
NA	TRBJ2-3	TRBV7-2	NA	CASSFPNRGTDTQYF	TGTGCCAGCAGCTTCCCCAATAGGGGTACAGATACGCAGTATTTT
few	TRBJ2-5	TRBV7-2	NA	CASSRQPAGQETQYF	TGTGCCAGCAGCCGACAGCCTGCGGGACAAGAGACCCAGTACTTC
NA	TRBJ2-3	TRBV6-1	NA	CASSEAGLTDTQYF	TGTGCCAGCAGTGAAGCGGGCCTCACAGATACGCAGTATTTT
NA	TRBJ2-3	TRBV20-1	NA	CSARVLLRGTTLTDTQYF	TGCAGTGCTAGAGTTCTGCTTCGCGGGACCACCCTCACAGATACGCAGTATTTT
few	TRBJ2-7	TRBV27	NA	CASSLVIGDEQYF	TGTGCCAGCAGTTTGGTGATCGGGGATGAGCAGTACTTC